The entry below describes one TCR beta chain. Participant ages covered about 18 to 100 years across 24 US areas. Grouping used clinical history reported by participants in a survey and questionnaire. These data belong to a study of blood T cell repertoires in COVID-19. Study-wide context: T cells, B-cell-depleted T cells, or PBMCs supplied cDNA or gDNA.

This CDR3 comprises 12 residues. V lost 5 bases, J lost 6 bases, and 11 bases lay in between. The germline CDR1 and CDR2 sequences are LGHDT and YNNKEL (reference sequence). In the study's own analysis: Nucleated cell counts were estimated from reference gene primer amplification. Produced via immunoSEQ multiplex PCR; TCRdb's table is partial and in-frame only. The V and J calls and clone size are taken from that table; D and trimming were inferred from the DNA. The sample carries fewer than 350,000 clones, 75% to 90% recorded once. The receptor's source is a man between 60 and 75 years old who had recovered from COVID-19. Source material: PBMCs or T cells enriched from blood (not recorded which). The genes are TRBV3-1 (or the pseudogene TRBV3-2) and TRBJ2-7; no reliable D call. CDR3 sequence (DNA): TGTGCCAGCAGCGCAGACTTCGGCGAGCAGTACTTC. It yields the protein CASSADFGEQYF.